This T cell receptor beta chain stems from a study of siplizumab effects on memory and regulatory T cells. Findings and caveats of the study: The mean Treg-derived percentage of mappable alloreactive CD4+ clones was roughly 69% with siplizumab compared with under 30% in controls.

The table came from immunoSEQ multiplex PCR; TCRdb's copy has only in-frame clones and leaves some out. The sample lists 100,000 or so clones, 85% to 95% seen once, with around 12% in the top ten. As concerns this clone: What it binds is not known.

Sequencing input: non-Treg CD4+ T cells sorted from blood. The receptor comes from a human donor in good health.

The CDR3 here is CASTREGLSYEQYF. The CDR3 nucleotides are TGTGCCAGCACCCGGGAAGGGCTATCCTACGAGCAGTACTTC. The chain carries TRBV6-6 and TRBJ2-7; possibly TRBD2 for D (5 bases). The CDR3 sequence is 14 residues long. Trimming removed 7 bases from V and 1 base from J, with 14 bases in between. Germline CDR1 and CDR2: MNHNY and SVGAGI (reference sequence).